This TCR beta chain was profiled in a study of OX40 agonist ivuxolimab in advanced cancers. Background on the study: Three patients showed partial responses: one hepatocellular carcinoma and two cutaneous melanoma cases.

Sequenced by immunoSEQ multiplex PCR; TCRdb stores in-frame clones only, minus some. The table includes roughly 66,000 clones, about four fifths detected once. Notes on the study in general: In the 0.1 to 3.0 mg/kg range, CD4+ and CD8+ blood T cells had expanded clonally by week 6.

With respect to this clone: The antigen is not known.

V lost 0 bases, J lost 10 bases, and 6 bases lay in between. The CDR3 sequence is 12 residues long. Germline V gene sequence: CDR1 MGHRA, CDR2 YSYEKL. Blood specimens came from baseline, cycle 4 day 1, and cycle 7 day 1. The J gene is TRBJ2-2, the V gene TRBV4-1; D perhaps matches TRBD1 (5 bases). This clonotype was obtained from an adult with an advanced solid tumor such as melanoma, head and neck, liver or kidney cancer. Sequenced material: CD4+ or CD8+ T cells sorted from blood, taken in a trial of the OX40 agonist ivuxolimab. In nucleotides, the CDR3 is TGCGCCAGCAGCCAAGAAGGGGTGGAGCTGTTTTTT. This sequence encodes CASSQEGVELFF.